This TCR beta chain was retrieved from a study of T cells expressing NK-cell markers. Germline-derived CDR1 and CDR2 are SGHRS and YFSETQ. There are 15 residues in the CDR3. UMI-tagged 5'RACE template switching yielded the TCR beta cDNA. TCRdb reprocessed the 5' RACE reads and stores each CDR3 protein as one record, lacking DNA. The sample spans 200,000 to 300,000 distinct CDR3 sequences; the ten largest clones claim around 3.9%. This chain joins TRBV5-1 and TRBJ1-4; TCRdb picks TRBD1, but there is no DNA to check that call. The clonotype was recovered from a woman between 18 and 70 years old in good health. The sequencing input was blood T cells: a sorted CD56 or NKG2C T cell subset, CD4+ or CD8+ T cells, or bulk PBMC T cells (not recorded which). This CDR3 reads CASSPVEGAREKLFF.